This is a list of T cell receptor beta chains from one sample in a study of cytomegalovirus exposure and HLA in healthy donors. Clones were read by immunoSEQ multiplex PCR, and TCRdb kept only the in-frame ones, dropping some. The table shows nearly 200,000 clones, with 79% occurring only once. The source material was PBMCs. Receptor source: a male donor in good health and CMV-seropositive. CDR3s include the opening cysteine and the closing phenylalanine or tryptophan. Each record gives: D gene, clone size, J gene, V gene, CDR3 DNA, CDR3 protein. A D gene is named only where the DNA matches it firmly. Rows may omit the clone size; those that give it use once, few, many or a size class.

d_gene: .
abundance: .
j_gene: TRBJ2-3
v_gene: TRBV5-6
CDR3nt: TGTGCCAGCAGCTTTACAGGGACAGATACGCAGTATTTT
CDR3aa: CASSFTGTDTQYF

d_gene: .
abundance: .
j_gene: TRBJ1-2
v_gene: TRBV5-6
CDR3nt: TGTGCCAGCAGGTTCCGAGGGCGGGGGTTGGACTATGGCTACACCTTC
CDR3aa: CASRFRGRGLDYGYTF

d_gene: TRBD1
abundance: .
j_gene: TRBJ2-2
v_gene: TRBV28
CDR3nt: TGTGCCAGCAGTTCTCCGGGACAGGGTGTGTCCGGGGAGCTGTTTTTT
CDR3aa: CASSSPGQGVSGELFF

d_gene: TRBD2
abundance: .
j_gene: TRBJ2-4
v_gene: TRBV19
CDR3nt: TGTGCCAGTAGTATAGATCCCGCCGGGACTAGCGGGAACATTCAGTACTTC
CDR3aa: CASSIDPAGTSGNIQYF

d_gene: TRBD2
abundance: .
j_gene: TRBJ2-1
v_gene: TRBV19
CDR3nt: TGTGCCAGTAGTGTACCGGTGGGCGGGAGACGCGGTGGCAATGAGCAGTTCTTC
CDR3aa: CASSVPVGGRRGGNEQFF

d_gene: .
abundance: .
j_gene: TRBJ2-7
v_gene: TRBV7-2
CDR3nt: TGTGCCAGCAGCCCCAGGGGAGGCGGGAGCTCCTACGAGCAGTACTTC
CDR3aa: CASSPRGGGSSYEQYF

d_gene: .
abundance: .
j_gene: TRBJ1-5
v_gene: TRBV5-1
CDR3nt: TGCGCCAGCAGCTTGGCCCCGACAGGCGGTTGGGATAGCAATCAGCCCCAGCATTTT
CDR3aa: CASSLAPTGGWDSNQPQHF

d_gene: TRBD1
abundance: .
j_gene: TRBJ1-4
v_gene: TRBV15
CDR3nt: TGTGCCACCAGCAGAACAGGGGACTCGGAAAAACTGTTTTTT
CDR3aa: CATSRTGDSEKLFF

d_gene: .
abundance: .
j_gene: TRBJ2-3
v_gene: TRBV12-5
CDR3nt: TGTGCTAGTGGTTTGGTAACCAGGGTAAGTTTCCAGTATTTT
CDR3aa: CASGLVTRVSFQYF

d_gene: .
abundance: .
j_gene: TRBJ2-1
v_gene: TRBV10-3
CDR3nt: TGTGCCACGGAAGAGGTTAATGAGCAGTTCTTC
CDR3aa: CATEEVNEQFF

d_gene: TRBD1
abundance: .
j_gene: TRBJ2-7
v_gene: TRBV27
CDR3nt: TGTGCCAGCAGTTTATACCCTTCCGGACAGGGATTGTACGAGCAGTACTTC
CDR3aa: CASSLYPSGQGLYEQYF

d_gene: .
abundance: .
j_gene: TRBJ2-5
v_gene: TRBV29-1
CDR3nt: TGCAGCGTTGAAGGGGCGGAGACCCAGTACTTC
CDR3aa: CSVEGAETQYF

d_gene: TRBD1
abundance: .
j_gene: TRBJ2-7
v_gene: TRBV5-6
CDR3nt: TGTGCCAGCAGCAACTCCCGGGACAGGGATTTCGAGCAGTACTTC
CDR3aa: CASSNSRDRDFEQYF

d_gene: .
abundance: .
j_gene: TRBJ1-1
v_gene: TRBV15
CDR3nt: TGTGCCACCAGCAGAGAGGGGAGTGAAGCTTTCTTT
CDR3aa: CATSREGSEAFF

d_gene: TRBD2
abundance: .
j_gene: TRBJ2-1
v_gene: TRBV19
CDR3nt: TGTGCCAGTAGTATAGCTGCTAGCGGGGCCTATCCAAGCTCCTACAATGAGCAGTTCTTC
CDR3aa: CASSIAASGAYPSSYNEQFF

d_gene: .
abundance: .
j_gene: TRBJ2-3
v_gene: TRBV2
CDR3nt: TGTGCCAGCAGTCCAGGCCCAACTAGCACAGATACGCAGTATTTT
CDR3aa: CASSPGPTSTDTQYF

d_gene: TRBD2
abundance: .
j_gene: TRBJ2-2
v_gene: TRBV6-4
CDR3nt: TGTGCCAGCAGTTTACTAGCGGGAGACACCGGGGAGCTGTTTTTT
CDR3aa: CASSLLAGDTGELFF

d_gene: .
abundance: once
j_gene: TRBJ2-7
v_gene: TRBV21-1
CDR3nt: TGTGCCAGCAGCAACCGATGGGACACCCCTTTTGGTTCCTACGAGCAGTACTTC
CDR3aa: CASSNRWDTPFGSYEQYF

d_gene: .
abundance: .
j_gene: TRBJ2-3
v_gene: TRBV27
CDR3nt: TGTGCCAGCAGTTTATTCGAGTCGGCAGATACGCAGTATTTT
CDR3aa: CASSLFESADTQYF

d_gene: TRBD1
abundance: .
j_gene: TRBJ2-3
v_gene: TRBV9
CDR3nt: TGTGCCAGCAACGAACAGGGGGCCGTGGGCACAGATACGCAGTATTTT
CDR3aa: CASNEQGAVGTDTQYF

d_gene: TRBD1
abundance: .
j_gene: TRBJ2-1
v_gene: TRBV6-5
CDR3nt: TGTGCCAGCAGCCCCCCGTCAGACAGGGTCAATGAGCAGTTCTTC
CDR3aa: CASSPPSDRVNEQFF

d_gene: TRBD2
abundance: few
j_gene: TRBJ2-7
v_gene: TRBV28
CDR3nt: TGTGCCAGCAGGCTAACGGGTGCGGGAGGATACGAGCAGTACTTC
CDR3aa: CASRLTGAGGYEQYF

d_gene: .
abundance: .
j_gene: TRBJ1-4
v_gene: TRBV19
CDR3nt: TGTGCCAGTATGGGGGGGTTTCGTGAAAAACTGTTTTTT
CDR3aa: CASMGGFREKLFF

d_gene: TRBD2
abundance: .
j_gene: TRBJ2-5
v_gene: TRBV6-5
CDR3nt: TGTGCCAGCAGGGACGGACTGGGAGGGGAGACCCAGTACTTC
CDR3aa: CASRDGLGGETQYF

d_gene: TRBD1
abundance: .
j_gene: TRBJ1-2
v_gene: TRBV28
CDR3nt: TGTGCCAGCAGTCCCGGGACAGGGGGCTTCTATGGCTACACCTTC
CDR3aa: CASSPGTGGFYGYTF

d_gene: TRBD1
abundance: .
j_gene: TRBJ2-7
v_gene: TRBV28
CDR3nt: TGTGCCAGCACCCCCGCGGGACAGGGCTTCGAGCAGCACTTC
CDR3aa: CASTPAGQGFEQHF

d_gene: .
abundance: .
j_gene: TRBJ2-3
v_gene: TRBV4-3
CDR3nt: TGCGCCAGCAGCCAAGATTGGCGGAGAATCACAGATACGCAGTATTTT
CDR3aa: CASSQDWRRITDTQYF

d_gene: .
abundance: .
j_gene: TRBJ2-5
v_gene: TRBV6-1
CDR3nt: TGTGCCAGCAGTGAAGCAAACGAGCGGAGGGAGACCCAGTACTTC
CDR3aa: CASSEANERRETQYF

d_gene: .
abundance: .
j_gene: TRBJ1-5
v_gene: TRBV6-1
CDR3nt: TGTGCCAGCAATAGACTGGCGGGCAATCAGCCCCAGCATTTT
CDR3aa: CASNRLAGNQPQHF

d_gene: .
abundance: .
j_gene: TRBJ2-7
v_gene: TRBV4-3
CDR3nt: TGCGCCAGCAGCCAAGACAGAACCTACGAGCAGTACTTC
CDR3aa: CASSQDRTYEQYF

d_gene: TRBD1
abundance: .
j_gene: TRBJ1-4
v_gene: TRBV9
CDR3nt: TGTGCCAGCAGCCCGCGACAGGGGGGAACTAATGAAAAACTGTTTTTT
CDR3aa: CASSPRQGGTNEKLFF

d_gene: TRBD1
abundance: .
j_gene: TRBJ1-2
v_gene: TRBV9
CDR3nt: TGTGCCAGCAGCGTCGTAGGGGACAGCATCCTTGGAGGCTACACCTTC
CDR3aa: CASSVVGDSILGGYTF

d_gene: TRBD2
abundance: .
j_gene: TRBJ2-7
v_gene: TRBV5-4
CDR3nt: TGTGCCAGCAGTCTCCCGGGACTAGCGGGGGTTGAGCAGTACTTC
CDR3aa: CASSLPGLAGVEQYF

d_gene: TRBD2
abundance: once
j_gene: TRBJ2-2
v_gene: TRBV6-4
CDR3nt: TGTGCCAGCAGTGAAATCCCGGGACTACGCTACACCGGGGAGCTGTTTTTT
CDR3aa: CASSEIPGLRYTGELFF

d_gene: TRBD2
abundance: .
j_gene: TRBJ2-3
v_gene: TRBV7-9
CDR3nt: TGTGCCAGCAGCTCAAGGGCTAGCGGGAGCCCTCGGAGCACAGATACGCAGTATTTT
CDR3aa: CASSSRASGSPRSTDTQYF

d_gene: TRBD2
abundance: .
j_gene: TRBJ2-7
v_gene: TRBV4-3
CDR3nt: TGCGCCAGCAGCCACGGACTAGCGGGGGGCGGCTACGAGCAGTACTTC
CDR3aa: CASSHGLAGGGYEQYF

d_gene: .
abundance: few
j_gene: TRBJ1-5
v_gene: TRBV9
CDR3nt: TGTGCCAGCAGCTCAGGAGGGGCGTGGGGTCAGCCCCAGCATTTT
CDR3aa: CASSSGGAWGQPQHF

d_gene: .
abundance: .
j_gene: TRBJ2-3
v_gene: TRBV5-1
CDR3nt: TGCGCCAGCAGCCAGGGCGCGGTGGGTGGCACAGATACGCAGTATTTT
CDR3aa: CASSQGAVGGTDTQYF

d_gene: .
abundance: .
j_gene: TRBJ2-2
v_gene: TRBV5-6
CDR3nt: TGTGCCAGCAGCTACTCAACCGGGGAGCTGTTTTTT
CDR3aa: CASSYSTGELFF

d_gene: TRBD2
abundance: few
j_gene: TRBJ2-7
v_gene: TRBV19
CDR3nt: TGTGCCAGTAGTCCCCTTGCGGGAGGGCCGTACGAGCAGTACTTC
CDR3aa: CASSPLAGGPYEQYF

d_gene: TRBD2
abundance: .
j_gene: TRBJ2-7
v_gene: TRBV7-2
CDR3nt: TGTGCCAGCAGCTTTCGCCTAGCGGGTTACGAGCAGTACTTC
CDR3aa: CASSFRLAGYEQYF

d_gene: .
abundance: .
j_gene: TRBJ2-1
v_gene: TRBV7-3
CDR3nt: TGTGCCAGCAGCTACGGCAGGGCAGACTACAATGAGCAGTTCTTC
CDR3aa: CASSYGRADYNEQFF

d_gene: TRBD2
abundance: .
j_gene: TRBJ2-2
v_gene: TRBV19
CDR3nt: TGTGCCAGTAGCCCGGATAGACTAGCGGGAGGAACCGGGGAGCTGTTTTTT
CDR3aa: CASSPDRLAGGTGELFF

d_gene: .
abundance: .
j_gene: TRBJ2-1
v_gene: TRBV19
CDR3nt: TGTGCCAGTAGTCCGACCGGGACTCAAGGTCGTTACAATGAGCAGTTCTTC
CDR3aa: CASSPTGTQGRYNEQFF

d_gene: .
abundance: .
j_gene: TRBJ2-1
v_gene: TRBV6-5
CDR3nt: TGTGCCAGCAGTTACTCGTTCGGGGTTGTGATAAATGAGCAGTTCTTC
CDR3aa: CASSYSFGVVINEQFF

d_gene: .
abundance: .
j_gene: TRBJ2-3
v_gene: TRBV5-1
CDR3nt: TGCGCCAGCACTGAGGCGGTTCTGGGCACAGATACGCAGTATTTT
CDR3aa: CASTEAVLGTDTQYF

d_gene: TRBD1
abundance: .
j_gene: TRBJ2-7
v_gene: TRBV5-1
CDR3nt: TGCGCCAGCAGCGGACAGGGTTACGAGCAGTACTTC
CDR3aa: CASSGQGYEQYF

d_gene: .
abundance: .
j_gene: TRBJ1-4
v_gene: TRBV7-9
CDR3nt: TGTGCCAGCAGCTTCAGGGCCGATAATGAAAAACTGTTTTTT
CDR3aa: CASSFRADNEKLFF

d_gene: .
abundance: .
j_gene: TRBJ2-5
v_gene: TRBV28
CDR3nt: TGTGCCAGCAGTCTTACAGCACAAGAGACCCAGTACTTC
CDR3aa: CASSLTAQETQYF

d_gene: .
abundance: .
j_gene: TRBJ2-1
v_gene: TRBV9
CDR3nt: TGTGCCAGCAGCGAAGACAGGCTATACAATGAGCAGTTCTTC
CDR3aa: CASSEDRLYNEQFF

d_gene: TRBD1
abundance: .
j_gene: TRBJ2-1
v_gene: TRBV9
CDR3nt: TGTGCCAGCAGCGTAGGGGGGACAGGGAACAATGAGCAGTTCTTC
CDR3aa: CASSVGGTGNNEQFF

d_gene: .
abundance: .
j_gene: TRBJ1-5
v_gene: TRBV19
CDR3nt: TGTGCCAGTAAGAACTCAGGGTCTGGGGGCAATCAGCCCCAGCATTTT
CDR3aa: CASKNSGSGGNQPQHF

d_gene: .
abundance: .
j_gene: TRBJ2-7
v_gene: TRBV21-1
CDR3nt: TGTGCCAGCAGCAAAGGTTGCGGGACTAGCGGCTACGAGCAGTACTTC
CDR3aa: CASSKGCGTSGYEQYF

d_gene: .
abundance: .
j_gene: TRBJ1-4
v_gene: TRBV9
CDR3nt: TGTGCCAGCAGCGCGGACAGCCGTAATGAAAAACTGTTTTTT
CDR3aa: CASSADSRNEKLFF

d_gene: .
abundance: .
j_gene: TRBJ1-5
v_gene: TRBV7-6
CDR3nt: TGTGCCAGCAGCTTAGTCTCGGGTGCTAGGGAGGATCAGCCCCAGCATTTT
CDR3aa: CASSLVSGAREDQPQHF